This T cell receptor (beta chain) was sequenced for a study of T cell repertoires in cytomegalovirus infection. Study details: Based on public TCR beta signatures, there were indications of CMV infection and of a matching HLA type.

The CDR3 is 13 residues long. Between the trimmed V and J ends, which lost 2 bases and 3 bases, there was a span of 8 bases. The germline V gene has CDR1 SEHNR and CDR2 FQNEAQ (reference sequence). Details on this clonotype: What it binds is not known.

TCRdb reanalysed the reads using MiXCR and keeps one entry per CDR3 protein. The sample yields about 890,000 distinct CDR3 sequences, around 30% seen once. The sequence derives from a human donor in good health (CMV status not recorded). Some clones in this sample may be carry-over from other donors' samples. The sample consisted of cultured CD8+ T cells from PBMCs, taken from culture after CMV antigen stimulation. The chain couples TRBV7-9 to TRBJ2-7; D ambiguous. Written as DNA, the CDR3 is TGTGCCAGCAGCTTACTCCGGAGCTACGAGCAGTACTTC. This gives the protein CASSLLRSYEQYF.